This T cell receptor beta chain was found in a study of Graves' ophthalmopathy and Graves' hyperthyroidism. Amplification targeted the TCR beta CDR3 regions, with RNA transcripts as the source material. HTBI primers were used in a first-round RT-PCR, which preceded a second-round multiplex PCR. TCRdb reprocessed the multiplex PCR reads via MiXCR and lists one record per CDR3 protein. The repertoire holds 620,000 or so distinct CDR3 sequences, about a fifth seen once, with roughly 7.4% in the top ten. Trimming shortened V by 0 bases and J by 4 bases, and 12 bases separated the two germline ends. Germline values: CDR1 SEHNR, CDR2 FQNEAQ (reference sequence). The CDR3 has 15 amino acids. The authors defined stable hyperthyroidism as no ophthalmopathy within 18 months of follow-up.

This TCR was recovered from a woman between 18 and 29 years old with stable Graves' hyperthyroidism. Some clones in this sample may be carry-over from other donors' samples. Material: peripheral blood. The rearrangement joins TRBV7-9 to TRBJ1-2, with D possibly being TRBD1 (5 bases). The CDR3 reads CASSLAQGTGYGYTF. CDR3 in DNA: TGTGCCAGCAGCTTAGCCCAGGGAACGGGCTATGGCTACACCTTC.